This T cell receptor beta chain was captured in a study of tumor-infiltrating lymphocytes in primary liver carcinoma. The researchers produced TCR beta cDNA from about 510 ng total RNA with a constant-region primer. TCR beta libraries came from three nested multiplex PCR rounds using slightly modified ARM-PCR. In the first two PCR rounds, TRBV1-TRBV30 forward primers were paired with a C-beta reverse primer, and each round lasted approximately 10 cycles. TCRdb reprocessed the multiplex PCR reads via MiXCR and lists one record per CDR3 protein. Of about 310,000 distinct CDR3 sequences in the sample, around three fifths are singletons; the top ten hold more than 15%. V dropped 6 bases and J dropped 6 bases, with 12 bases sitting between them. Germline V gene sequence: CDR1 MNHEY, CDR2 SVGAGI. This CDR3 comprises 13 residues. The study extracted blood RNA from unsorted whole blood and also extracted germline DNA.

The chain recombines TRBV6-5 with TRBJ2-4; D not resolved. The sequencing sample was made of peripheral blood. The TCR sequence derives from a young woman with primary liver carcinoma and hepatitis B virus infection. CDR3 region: CASRPCARNIQYF. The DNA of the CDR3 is TGTGCCAGCAGACCTTGTGCCCGAAACATTCAGTACTTC.